This T cell receptor (beta chain) is from a study of T cell responses to AZD1222 COVID-19 vaccine. Data came from immunoSEQ multiplex PCR; TCRdb stores just in-frame clones and leaves some out. This sample yields some 170,000 clones, of which approximately 90% are seen a single time; over 1.5% belongs to the top ten. The sequence was obtained from an adult who received the AZD1222 COVID-19 vaccine. The sequencing used peripheral blood, collected 28 days after the second AZD1222 dose.

CDR3 sequence reads: CASSPLDRDRGRGDYGYTF. CDR3 bases: TGTGCCAGCAGCCCACTCGACCGGGACAGGGGGCGCGGGGACTATGGCTACACCTTC. This sequence joins TRBV6-4 and TRBJ1-2; 12 bases agree with TRBD1. The germline gives CDR1 MRHNA, CDR2 SNTAGT. The CDR3 is 19 residues long. Trimming at V came to 6 bases and at J to 3 bases, leaving 17 bases not matched to a gene.